This TCR beta chain was recorded in a study of graft-versus-host responses after intestinal transplantation. On the study more broadly: Recipients got multivisceral, liver-intestinal, or isolated intestinal transplants. Each recipient received anti-thymocyte globulin induction, then tacrolimus and steroids for about three years.

Produced via immunoSEQ multiplex PCR; TCRdb's table is partial and in-frame only. The table records over 80,000 clones, about nine tenths of them present only once. As for this clone: Its antigen is undetermined.

Looked up from germline, CDR1 is SQVTM and CDR2 is ANQGSEA. This CDR3 is 14 amino acids long. The V and J ends lost 1 base and 3 bases respectively, with 13 bases between them. The starting material was unstimulated CD8+ T cells sorted from spleen or lymph node cells, obtained before transplant. The source of this sequence is a human donor who was the organ donor for an intestinal transplant. The rearrangement joins TRBV29-1 to TRBJ2-7; maybe TRBD2 (5 bases). CDR3 sequence (DNA): TGCAGCGTTGAAGGTATCGGGGAAAACTACGAGCAGTACTTC. Protein: CSVEGIGENYEQYF.